This T cell receptor beta chain is drawn from a study of ipilimumab plus nivolumab after autologous stem cell transplantation. As for the study in general: Typical patient got a handful of ipilimumab doses and about eight nivolumab doses (median). The DLBCL cohort had primary refractory and relapsed disease, with 18-month progression-free survival of around 84% and 29%.

Data came from immunoSEQ multiplex PCR; TCRdb stores just in-frame clones and leaves some out. Counted here are around 19,000 clones, around 81% occurring once; the ten biggest clones make up over 5.5%. V was trimmed by 6 bases and J by 3 bases, leaving 17 bases between them. The CDR3 has 15 residues. In germline, CDR1 is MNHNS, CDR2 SASEGT. Starting 14 to 28 days after autologous transplant, ipilimumab 1 mg/kg was given. Dosing: nivolumab 3 mg/kg IV, weeks 1, 4, 7, 10, then every two weeks to week 26. The chain is built from TRBV6-1 and TRBJ2-5, with D hard to call. The receptor was derived from a male donor with diffuse large B-cell lymphoma. The material sequenced was PBMCs, taken in a trial of ipilimumab plus nivolumab as post-transplant consolidation. The CDR3 bases are TGTGCCAGCAGGCGATACCGAGGACCAGAAGAGACCCAGTACTTC. Protein product: CASRRYRGPEETQYF.